These 30 T cell receptor beta chains share one sample of origin, sequenced in a study of identical twins. TCRdb passed the 5' RACE reads through MiXCR, listing each CDR3 protein once. The sample has approximately 410,000 distinct CDR3 sequences; about a fifth are singletons. The sample comprised naive T cells sorted from blood. These receptor sequences come from a man aged 50 to 59 in good health.

This clonotype came up many times. The chain recombines TRBV29-1 with TRBJ2-6; 7 nucleotides line up with TRBD2. Trimming removed 0 bases from V and 2 bases from J; junction bases left unmatched: 13. The CDR3 contains 19 residues. Per the germline V gene, CDR1 is SQVTM and CDR2 is ANQGSEA. The CDR3 here is CSVEDRRGLKPTGANVLTF. As DNA, the CDR3 is TGCAGCGTTGAAGATCGTCGGGGACTAAAGCCTACTGGGGCCAACGTCCTGACTTTC.

This clonotype appeared many times. The chain uses TRBV12-3 or TRBV12-4 and TRBJ2-3, with 7 bases matching TRBD1. The CDR3 has 16 residues. V was pared by 5 bases and J by 2 bases, with 10 bases of the junction left unmatched. In DNA form, the CDR3 reads TGTGCCAGCAGTCCCGGATTGACAGGGCTCACAGATACGCAGTATTTT. This codes for CASSPGLTGLTDTQYF.

This clonotype came up many times. This rearrangement joins TRBV3-1 to TRBJ2-5; maybe TRBD2 (6 bases). Trimming removed 4 bases from V and 5 bases from J, with 17 bases in between. The CDR3 totals 15 residues. In germline, CDR1 is LGHDT, CDR2 YNNKEL (reference sequence). The CDR3 nucleotides read TGTGCCAGCAGCCTTTCCGGGTCGGCGGGGGAGACCCAGTACTTC. Translating it yields CASSLSGSAGETQYF.

This clonotype was observed at least ten times. The genes are TRBV29-1 and TRBJ2-7; 9 nucleotides line up with TRBD1. V dropped 7 bases and J dropped 8; count of bases not matched to a gene: 6. CDR3 length: 11 amino acids. In germline, CDR1 is SQVTM, CDR2 ANQGSEA. CDR3 coding DNA: TGCAGCGGCTTGGACAGGGGAAAGCAGTACTTC. It translates to CSGLDRGKQYF.

The chain joins TRBV6-1 to TRBJ2-1, with 10 bases lining up with TRBD2. V shed 6 bases, J shed 7 bases, and the junction held 6 bases outside the gene matches. The CDR3 has 14 residues. Germline V gene data show CDR1 as MNHNS and CDR2 as SASEGT. Here the CDR3 reads CASSPSGRDNEQFF. CDR3 sequence (DNA): TGTGCCAGCAGCCCTAGCGGGAGAGATAATGAGCAGTTCTTC.

This clonotype was detected a few times. The genes are TRBV5-1 and TRBJ2-7, with D maybe TRBD1 (6 bases). CDR1 SGHRS and CDR2 YFSETQ come from the germline V gene. The CDR3 spans 15 residues. Deletions cut 4 bases from V and 6 bases from J, with 20 bases between. CDR3 nucleotide sequence: TGCGCCAGCAGCACCGAACAGGGTTTGAAGGGCGAGCAGTACTTC. Translating it yields CASSTEQGLKGEQYF.

J is TRBJ2-1 and V is TRBV10-3; the D gene is possibly TRBD1 (6 bases). The CDR3 totals 16 residues. CDR1 is ENHRY, CDR2 SYGVKD, per germline. The V and J ends lost 0 bases and 4 bases respectively, with 13 bases between them. Here the CDR3 reads CAISESFGQPYNEQFF. CDR3 nucleotide sequence: TGTGCCATCAGTGAGTCCTTTGGACAGCCTTACAATGAGCAGTTCTTC.

The rearrangement links TRBV10-3 to TRBJ1-1; D might be TRBD1 (5 bases). CDR1 and CDR2 from the germline V gene are ENHRY and SYGVKD. The CDR3 consists of 12 residues. Trimming took off 6 bases at V and 5 bases at J, with 10 bases between the two ends. The CDR3 reads CAIRGPGTEAFF. The CDR3 DNA follows: TGTGCCATCAGGGGGCCCGGGACTGAAGCTTTCTTT.

This clonotype was counted ten times or more. The CDR3 coding sequence is TGCAGCGTAGGGACTTCCACAGATACGCAGTATTTT. Translated, it gives CSVGTSTDTQYF. This chain connects TRBV29-1 to TRBJ2-3, with D possibly matching TRBD2 (6 bases). Germline V gives CDR1 SQVTM, CDR2 ANQGSEA. CDR3 size: 12 residues. Deletions cut 6 bases from V and 2 bases from J, with 9 bases between.

V is TRBV11-2 and J is TRBJ2-1, with D tentatively TRBD2 (6 bases). The CDR3 spans 15 residues. The V and J ends lost 4 bases and 6 bases respectively, with 16 bases between them. Germline V gene sequence: CDR1 SGHAT, CDR2 FQNNGV. DNA for the CDR3: TGTGCCAGCAGCTCCCGTGCGACTAGTCCCAATGAGCAGTTCTTC. Translation gives CASSSRATSPNEQFF.

This clonotype was counted between two and nine times. This chain joins TRBV18 and TRBJ1-5; no firm D call. V lost 2 bases and J 8 bases, leaving 13 bases between the germline ends. This CDR3 has 14 residues. CDR1 KGHSH and CDR2 LQKENI come from the germline V gene. The CDR3 coding sequence is TGTGCCAGCTCACCAATAGGAATGTCGGAGCCCCAGCATTTT. The encoded protein is CASSPIGMSEPQHF.

The chain links TRBV20-1 to TRBJ2-3; D remains ambiguous. The germline V gene encodes CDR1 DFQATT and CDR2 SNEGSKA (reference sequence). The CDR3 is 12 amino acids. Trimming left V 8 bases short and J 0 bases short, with 9 bases between. The CDR3 coding sequence is TGCAGTCTCTCCGGAAGCACAGATACGCAGTATTTT. It encodes CSLSGSTDTQYF.

This clonotype was seen repeatedly, ten times or more. J is TRBJ2-7 and V is TRBV6-2 or TRBV6-3; weak D call: TRBD2 (5 bases). V was pared by 2 bases and J by 0 bases, with 11 bases between. The CDR3 totals 15 residues. Germline V gene sequence: CDR1 MNHEY, CDR2 SVGEGT. DNA for the CDR3: TGTGCCAGCAGTTACAATACGGGGAGCTCCTACGAGCAGTACTTC. Amino acid sequence: CASSYNTGSSYEQYF.

This clonotype was seen ten or more times. V usage is TRBV6-5 and J usage is TRBJ2-5; weak D call: TRBD2 (5 bases). In germline, CDR1 is MNHEY, CDR2 SVGAGI. V was cut by 2 bases and J by 2 bases, with 9 bases left in between. This CDR3 comprises 14 residues. CDR3 DNA sequence: TGTGCCAGCAGTTACGTCCGGGAACAAGAGACCCAGTACTTC. Translating gives CASSYVREQETQYF.

This clonotype was recorded at least ten times. The rearrangement links TRBV7-9 to TRBJ2-1, with a weak D call TRBD1 (5 bases). Germline V lookup: CDR1 SEHNR, CDR2 FQNEAQ (reference sequence). V was clipped by 5 bases and J by 3 bases, with 11 bases between them. This CDR3 is built from 14 residues. The CDR3: CASSGRGVYNEQFF. CDR3 DNA sequence: TGTGCCAGCAGCGGAAGGGGCGTCTACAATGAGCAGTTCTTC.

The chain links TRBV5-1 to TRBJ2-3, with a weak D call TRBD1 (5 bases). From germline, CDR1 is SGHRS and CDR2 YFSETQ. The length of the CDR3 is 15 residues. Trimming pared 2 bases from V and 1 base from J, leaving 11 bases between. The CDR3 here is CASSFFQGGTDTQYF. CDR3 DNA sequence: TGCGCCAGCAGCTTCTTCCAGGGTGGCACAGATACGCAGTATTTT.

The chain carries TRBV6-2 or TRBV6-3 and TRBJ2-2; a weak D match, TRBD1 (6 bases). The V gene lost 6 bases and the J gene lost 4 bases, with 15 bases spanning the gap. Germline V gene sequence: CDR1 MNHEY, CDR2 SVGEGT. The CDR3 totals 15 residues. CDR3 protein: CASRDTGLGTGELFF. DNA of the CDR3: TGTGCCAGCAGGGATACAGGGCTAGGCACCGGGGAGCTGTTTTTT.

This clonotype came up a few times. The chain combines TRBV6-2 or TRBV6-3 with TRBJ2-1; D is unresolved. The germline gives CDR1 MNHEY, CDR2 SVGEGT. CDR3 length: 11 amino acids. Trimming removed 0 bases at V and 6 bases at J, with 0 bases between. This chain's CDR3 is CASSYSNEQFF. DNA of the CDR3: TGTGCCAGCAGTTACTCCAATGAGCAGTTCTTC.

The chain joins TRBV12-3 or TRBV12-4 to TRBJ2-3; D not certain. Trimming pared 3 bases from V and 3 bases from J, leaving 7 bases between. The CDR3 runs to 13 residues. CDR3 nucleotides: TGTGCCAGCAGTTTTTCACAGACAGATACGCAGTATTTT. As protein: CASSFSQTDTQYF.

This clonotype was picked up many times. The gene calls are TRBV7-9 and TRBJ2-3; 7 bases match TRBD2. Germline V lookup: CDR1 SEHNR, CDR2 FQNEAQ (reference sequence). The junction had 9 bases not matched to a gene; V was cut back by 2 bases and J by 1 base. The CDR3 sequence is 17 residues long. The CDR3 spells CASSLPFGGGRTDTQYF. CDR3 in DNA: TGTGCCAGCAGCTTACCCTTTGGCGGGGGACGCACAGATACGCAGTATTTT.

The genes are TRBV12-3 or TRBV12-4 and TRBJ2-4, with 9 bases fitting TRBD2. This CDR3 has 14 amino acids. Trimming at V came to 5 bases and at J to 9 bases, leaving 8 bases not matched to a gene. DNA for the CDR3: TGTGCCAGCAGTGAGGGACTAGCTCGTCGCATTCAGTACTTC. Its translation: CASSEGLARRIQYF.

In this sample, this clonotype turned up many times. The chain is built from TRBV27 and TRBJ2-1; possibly TRBD1 for D (6 bases). Germline values: CDR1 MNHEY, CDR2 SMNVEV (reference sequence). Trimming pared 5 bases from V and 8 bases from J, leaving 13 bases between. The CDR3 has 13 amino acids. The CDR3 DNA sequence: TGTGCCAGCAGTAAACAGGGTTGGCATGAGCAGTTCTTC. This codes for CASSKQGWHEQFF.

The table lists this clonotype with many counts. V and J are TRBV7-9 and TRBJ2-1; D remains unclear. Per germline, CDR1 SEHNR and CDR2 FQNEAQ (reference sequence). V was pared by 6 bases and J by 3 bases, with 15 bases between. The CDR3 has 15 residues. The DNA of the CDR3 is TGTGCCAGCAGGCCTGGACGGCTCAACTACAATGAGCAGTTCTTC. Protein sequence: CASRPGRLNYNEQFF.

This clonotype was counted at least ten times. The gene calls are TRBV6-2 or TRBV6-3 and TRBJ2-1; D may be TRBD1 (5 bases). V lost 5 bases and J lost 0, with 20 bases in between. Germline CDR1 and CDR2: MNHEY and SVGEGT. The CDR3 consists of 18 residues. CDR3 protein: CASSTKRGGESSYNEQFF. CDR3 nucleotide sequence: TGTGCCAGCAGTACTAAAAGGGGCGGCGAAAGCTCCTACAATGAGCAGTTCTTC.

This clonotype has just one count. V usage is TRBV5-1 and J usage is TRBJ2-1, with D uncertain. V lost 5 bases, J lost 1 base, and 10 bases lay in between. The CDR3 runs 14 residues. In germline, CDR1 is SGHRS, CDR2 YFSETQ. CDR3: CASRSVRSYNEQFF. The CDR3 coding sequence is TGCGCCAGCAGAAGCGTCAGATCCTACAATGAGCAGTTCTTC.

This clonotype was seen repeatedly, ten times or more. The chain joins TRBV20-1 to TRBJ2-3; D may be TRBD2 (5 bases). The CDR3 has 14 amino acids. CDR1 and CDR2 from the germline V gene are DFQATT and SNEGSKA (reference sequence). V shed 2 bases and J shed 0 bases, with 9 bases lying between them. CDR3 bases: TGCAGTGCTAGAAGAGGGCCTAGCACAGATACGCAGTATTTT. Its protein is CSARRGPSTDTQYF.

This clonotype appeared many times. This chain connects TRBV20-1 to TRBJ1-2; D remains unclear. Germline V gene data show CDR1 as DFQATT and CDR2 as SNEGSKA (reference sequence). There are 9 residues in the CDR3. CDR3 nucleotides: TGCCATAAGGGCTATGGCTACACCTTC. Protein sequence: CHKGYGYTF.

This clonotype was picked up many times. The chain joins TRBV12-3 or TRBV12-4 to TRBJ2-5, with TRBD2 matching over 13 bases. V lost 5 bases to trimming and J lost 6 bases; unmatched junction nucleotides: 9. CDR3 length: 16 residues. As DNA, the CDR3 is TGTGCCAGCAGTCCGCGGACTAGCGGGGGCTTGAAGACCCAGTACTTC. It codes for CASSPRTSGGLKTQYF.

The chain couples TRBV6-5 to TRBJ2-7; D is uncertain. This CDR3 spans 15 amino acids. V lost 2 bases to trimming and J lost 0 bases, with 11 bases between them. CDR1 is MNHEY and CDR2 is SVGAGI in the germline V gene. CDR3 sequence (DNA): TGTGCCAGCAGTTACAGGTTTTCGAGCTCCTACGAGCAGTACTTC. Its translation is CASSYRFSSSYEQYF.

J is TRBJ1-1 and V is TRBV20-1, with D possibly being TRBD1 (5 bases). The CDR3 contains 12 residues. Germline V gene lookup returns CDR1 DFQATT and CDR2 SNEGSKA (reference sequence). Deletions cut 7 bases from V and 3 bases from J, with 12 bases between. CDR3 nucleotides: TGCAGTGAGGGGCTAGGGGACACTGAAGCTTTCTTT. Its translation is CSEGLGDTEAFF.